A selection of T cell receptor beta chains follows, all from one sample in a study of T-cell reconstitution after alpha-beta-depleted transplantation in children. TCRdb analysed the PCR reads with MiXCR anew, one entry per CDR3 protein. The table shows over 400,000 distinct CDR3 sequences, with about 12% occurring only once. The sample in question was PBMCs from the stem cell graft donor, obtained from the stem cell graft. Source of these receptors: a human donor who donated a stem cell graft to a child with combined immunodeficiency. CDR3s include the opening cysteine and the closing phenylalanine or tryptophan. Clone size, where shown, is once, few, many, or a class for clones that have expanded.

j_call v_call clone_size cdr3_aa
TRBJ1-2 TRBV2 . CASSETGTPNYGYTF
TRBJ2-3 TRBV12-3/TRBV12-4 few CASRMWGARTDTQYF
TRBJ2-5 TRBV12-3/TRBV12-4 many CASRRLAGGVETQYF
TRBJ1-3 TRBV29-1 few CSVLTGSGNTIYF
TRBJ2-3 TRBV5-1 many CASSSGTSTDTQYF
TRBJ2-1 TRBV3-1 . CASSQRRAENEQFF
TRBJ2-7 TRBV6-2/TRBV6-3 many CASRKHSLQGAAYEQYF
TRBJ1-1 TRBV20-1 . CSAPGHLGRDRSTEAFF
TRBJ1-2 TRBV15 many CATSPTRAYGYTF
TRBJ2-3 TRBV7-2 few CASSSTGYGDTQYF
TRBJ1-1 TRBV6-1 . CASTPEEGAIWNTEAFF
TRBJ2-7 TRBV7-2 once CAISKGLAGDPYYEQYF
TRBJ1-1 TRBV15 . CATSPGYTEAFF
TRBJ1-1 TRBV27 . CASSPLAEYTEAFF
TRBJ2-7 TRBV6-2/TRBV6-3 few CASRPDSYEQYF
TRBJ2-2 TRBV20-1 . CSASKRPAEGELFF
TRBJ2-6 TRBV9 . CASSVLTGTAGANVLTF
TRBJ2-1 TRBV5-1 few CASSPGGSSSYNEQFF
TRBJ1-3 TRBV29-1 once CSVWDESDTQASGNTIYF
TRBJ1-2 TRBV10-3 many CAISEGGQVDGYTF
TRBJ2-1 TRBV12-3/TRBV12-4 . CASSLAGTSGTQFF
TRBJ1-5 TRBV12-3/TRBV12-4 . CASTLGTTNQPQHF
TRBJ1-1 TRBV10-3 few CATGDGNTEAFF
TRBJ1-2 TRBV7-9 many CASSRTGLRDGYTF
TRBJ2-3 TRBV2 few CASSEMVSSMAQYF
TRBJ2-1 TRBV12-3/TRBV12-4 few CASSPQGAGVHNEQFF
TRBJ2-7 TRBV28 few CASSSPGDLSYEQYF
TRBJ2-3 TRBV30 many CAWYSGRNTQYF
TRBJ2-5 TRBV5-1 . CASSSDAGEQTQYF
TRBJ2-1 TRBV5-6 . CASSLAWASGISSYNEQFF
TRBJ2-1 TRBV20-1 . CSADPGLGFYEQFF
TRBJ2-2 TRBV15 few CATSRVEDGELFF
TRBJ2-3 TRBV12-3/TRBV12-4 . CASRRTGFTDTQYF
TRBJ2-1 TRBV7-2 . CASSLVGTDNEQFF
TRBJ2-1 TRBV29-1 few CSVIRLAGYNEQFF
TRBJ1-6 TRBV20-1 few CSAQPGPPGSPLHF
TRBJ2-2 TRBV6-5 many CASSYSRPGNTGELFF
TRBJ2-3 TRBV9 few CASSAQRPPDTQYF
TRBJ2-7 TRBV12-5 few CASGRAGQGYEQYF
TRBJ2-7 TRBV20-1 . CGARSDSPLREQYF
TRBJ2-7 TRBV12-3/TRBV12-4 many CASGGPEQYF
TRBJ2-4 TRBV6-1 many CASSRDSPEKNIQYF
TRBJ1-3 TRBV12-3/TRBV12-4 many CASSLGGDTIYF
TRBJ2-3 TRBV12-3/TRBV12-4 many CASSLKGQLYTQYF
TRBJ2-5 TRBV7-8 . CASSSGTRREETQYF
TRBJ2-3 TRBV4-3 few CASSQDKLVTDTQYF
TRBJ2-5 TRBV20-1 few CSARKLGTAGPQETQYF
TRBJ2-2 TRBV20-1 many CSARDYRVEGARGTGELFF
TRBJ2-3 TRBV28 many CASSFPGSTDTQYF
TRBJ1-4 TRBV12-3/TRBV12-4 . CASSSERKSEKLFF
TRBJ2-3 TRBV30 . CAWSSSGRRADTQYF